This TCR beta chain was retrieved from a study of blood T cells in healthy people across ages. Overall study: Template switching retrieved approximately one barcoded beta molecule for each two T cells. Study findings and constraints: While age rose, TCR beta diversity per million T cells dropped in a roughly linear way.

CDR1 ENHRY and CDR2 SYGVKD come from the germline V gene. V was pared by 8 bases and J by 6 bases, with 12 bases of the junction left unmatched. CDR3 length equals 14 residues. For the second PCR, which ran for about 7 to 11 cycles, a sample-barcoded 5' primer and a J-beta primer mix were used. TCRdb re-called the 5' RACE reads through MiXCR, storing one row per CDR3 protein. This table holds hundreds of thousands of distinct CDR3 sequences, over 40% found once. The people who gave samples were healthy Caucasians from Russia, aged roughly 6 to 95. On this clonotype itself: Antigen unknown. This could be a read error, since a much larger clone is one nucleotide away.

The sequence came from an elderly woman in good health. The source material was blood. The V call is TRBV10-3, the J call TRBJ1-2; 7 bases are shared with TRBD1. The CDR3 reads CAIGPQSRGDGYTF. DNA of the CDR3: TGTGCCATCGGGCCCCAATCCAGGGGGGATGGCTACACCTTC.